This T cell receptor beta chain was sequenced during a study of cytomegalovirus exposure and HLA in healthy donors. The wider study: HLA-typed donors contributed around 85 million unique TCRs, which were held in an early data release.

With 60 Vbeta and 13 Jbeta primers, the PCR was carried out. Clones were read by immunoSEQ multiplex PCR, and TCRdb kept only the in-frame ones, dropping some. This table has 95,000 to 150,000 clones, roughly 81% appearing once. Study conclusions and caveats: For most TCR beta V segments, an earlier analysis put the productive rate at about 90% or about 30% of the time.

Worth noting for this clone: Antigen specificity is unknown.

The sequencing input was PBMCs. The TCR was taken from a woman aged 30 to 39 in good health and CMV-seronegative.

The CDR3 DNA sequence: TGTGCCAGCAGCTTGCTGGGGGCGGGCACCGGGGAGCTGTTTTTT. The encoded protein is CASSLLGAGTGELFF. The chain recombines TRBV5-4 with TRBJ2-2, with D perhaps TRBD1 (6 bases). The CDR3 covers 15 residues. CDR1 is SGHNT and CDR2 is YYREEE in the germline V gene (reference sequence). Trimming removed 1 base from V and 4 bases from J, with 11 bases in between.